This T cell receptor beta chain was observed in a study of cytomegalovirus exposure and HLA in healthy donors. Across the study: Out of about 170 million T cells, an earlier analysis found some 110 million unique TCR beta sequences in total.

This clone was picked up one time. No antigen is known for it. The study's findings and limits: At a 0.05 false discovery rate, a later analysis found 15,000 to 20,000 TCR beta sequences to be associated with HLA alleles. The authors later linked a missense DCLRE1C variant to TCR beta V- and J-gene trimming.

V was clipped by 2 bases and J by 4 bases; unmatched bases: 2. The CDR3 has 13 amino acids. From germline, CDR1 is SQVTM and CDR2 ANQGSEA. The primer mix had 60 Vbeta and 13 Jbeta primers. Clones were read by immunoSEQ multiplex PCR, and TCRdb kept only the in-frame ones, dropping some. The table has about 100,000 clones, roughly 70% seen once. Sequenced input: PBMCs. The chain couples TRBV29-1 to TRBJ2-1, with 7 bases that match TRBD2. The TCR sequence derives from a man aged 40-50 years in good health and CMV-seropositive. CDR3 nucleotide sequence: TGCAGCGTTGAACTAGCGGATTACAATGAGCAGTTCTTC. Residues: CSVELADYNEQFF.